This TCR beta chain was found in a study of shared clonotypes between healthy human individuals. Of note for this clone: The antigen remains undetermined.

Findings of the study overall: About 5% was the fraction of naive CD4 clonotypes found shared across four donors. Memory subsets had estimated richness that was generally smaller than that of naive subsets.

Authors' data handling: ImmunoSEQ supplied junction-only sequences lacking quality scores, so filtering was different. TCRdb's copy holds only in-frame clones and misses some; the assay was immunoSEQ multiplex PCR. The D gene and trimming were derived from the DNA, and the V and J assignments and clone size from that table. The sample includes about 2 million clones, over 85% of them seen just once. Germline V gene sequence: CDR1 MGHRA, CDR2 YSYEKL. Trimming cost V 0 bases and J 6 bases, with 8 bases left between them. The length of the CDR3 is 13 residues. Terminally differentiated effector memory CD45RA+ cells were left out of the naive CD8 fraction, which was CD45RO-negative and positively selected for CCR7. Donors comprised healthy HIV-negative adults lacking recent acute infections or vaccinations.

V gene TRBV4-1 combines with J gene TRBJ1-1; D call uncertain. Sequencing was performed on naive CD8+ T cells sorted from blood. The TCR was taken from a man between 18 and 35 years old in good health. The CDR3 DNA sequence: TGCGCCAGCAGCCAAGATGGGGAGGCTGAAGCTTTCTTT. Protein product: CASSQDGEAEAFF.